The T cell receptor (beta chain) under discussion was sequenced for a study of shared clonotypes between healthy human individuals. About the research overall: The donor group consisted of a couple of women and three men, aged 18 to 49. Study-level findings and limits: Unshared clonotypes carried lower generation probabilities than those common to all four donors.

CD8 cells regarded as naive lacked CD45RO, were positively chosen for CCR7, and omitted terminally differentiated effector memory CD45RA+ cells. Donors were healthy HIV-negative adults without recent acute infections or vaccinations. Germline V gene sequence: CDR1 SGHDN, CDR2 FVKESK. The CDR3 has 16 residues. V gave up 4 bases and J gave up 0 bases; unmatched junction bases: 6. Repertoires were generated with immunoSEQ multiplex PCR, while TCRdb's copy carries only in-frame clones and drops some. The table includes millions of clones, about 95% detected once. As to this clone: Its antigen is currently unknown.

The sequence came from a man aged 18 to 29 in good health. The rearrangement links TRBV14 to TRBJ2-5; 9 bases align to TRBD2. Sequenced sample: naive CD8+ T cells sorted from blood. CDR3 DNA: TGTGCCAGCAGCCCTGGGACTAGCAGGTACCAAGAGACCCAGTACTTC. As protein: CASSPGTSRYQETQYF.